A single sample gave rise to the 18 T cell receptor beta chains below, sequenced in a study of breast tumors, draining lymph nodes, adjacent tissues. TCRdb called the multiplex PCR reads again in MiXCR, with one record for every CDR3 protein. The sample has 250,000 or so distinct CDR3 sequences; 30% to 35% are singletons. Samples came from axillary lymph nodes draining the breast cancer. The sequenced sample was axillary lymph node tissue. These receptors were obtained from a female donor with breast cancer. Some clones in this sample may be carry-over from other donors' samples.

A word on this clonotype: It is unclear where the CDR3 begins or ends on the DNA, so no DNA is shown, and the CDR3 is as TCRdb lists it. The chain employs TRBV10-3 and TRBJ2-6. Looked up from germline, CDR1 is ENHRY and CDR2 is SYGVKD. The CDR3 is 19 amino acids in total, end residues counted. The CDR3 sequence: CASSYSSTDPVLRANVLTF.

In its sample, this clonotype was seen many times. The chain couples TRBV10-3 to TRBJ2-7, with a tentative D call TRBD1 (6 bases). V was clipped by 4 bases and J by 2 bases, with 9 bases between them. The CDR3 contains 13 residues. Germline values: CDR1 ENHRY, CDR2 SYGVKD. In nucleotides, the CDR3 is TGTGCCATCAGTGTGGGACACCCCTACGAGCAGTACTTC. It translates to CAISVGHPYEQYF.

This chain links TRBV6-2 or TRBV6-3 with TRBJ2-1; 8 bases line up with TRBD2. CDR3 length: 16 residues. Trimming at V came to 5 bases and at J to 9 bases, leaving 15 bases not matched to a gene. Germline V gene sequence: CDR1 MNHEY, CDR2 SVGEGT. CDR3 DNA: TGTGCCAGCAGTCTCTCGCCGAGCGGGAGTGTAGGTGAGCAGTTCTTC. Translating it yields CASSLSPSGSVGEQFF.

CDR3 sequence (DNA): TGTGCCAGCAGTGAGGCGAGCGGGACCTACAATGAGCAGTTCTTC. Its protein is CASSEASGTYNEQFF. V gene TRBV2 combines with J gene TRBJ2-1; 7 bases are shared with TRBD2. This CDR3 region has 15 residues. Germline V CDR1 and CDR2: SNHLY, FYNNEI. The J segment lost 2 bases and the V segment lost 3 bases, leaving 4 bases of the junction unmatched. Filled out from reference TRBV2 and TRBJ2-1, the complete variable domain reads EPEVTQTPSHQVTQMGQEVILRCVPISNHLYFYWYRQILGQKVEFLVSFYNNEISEKSEIFDDQFSVERPDGSNFTLKIRSTKLEDSAMYFCASSEASGTYNEQFFGPGTRLTVL.

This clonotype came up a few times. The DNA of the CDR3 is TGTGCCAGCAGCCCTCGCCTTAGGCTAGCGGACTACAATGAGCAGTTCTTC. Amino acids: CASSPRLRLADYNEQFF. The chain recombines TRBV4-2 with TRBJ2-1; 7 nucleotides agree with TRBD2. This CDR3 contains 17 residues. J lost 3 bases, V lost 4 bases, and 12 bases had no gene match. CDR1 and CDR2 (germline): LGHNA, YNFKEQ.

This clonotype was picked up one time. At one of its ends the junction is not consistent with the germline gene, which may arise from a read error. The gene calls are TRBV14 and TRBJ2-1; 11 bases agree with TRBD2. CDR1 is SGHDN, CDR2 FVKESK, per germline. This CDR3 region has 17 residues. The CDR3 nucleotides are TGTACCAGCAGCCGAATACCCCCGGGACTAGCGGTGAATGAGCAGTTCTTC. This sequence encodes CTSSRIPPGLAVNEQFF.

This clonotype has ten or more counts. Sequence at one end of the junction differs from germline and may be a read error. The chain couples TRBV7-6 to TRBJ1-3; 7 bases agree with TRBD1. There are 17 residues in the CDR3. The germline CDR1 and CDR2 sequences are SGHVS and FNYEAQ. Here the CDR3 reads CASGAEQGIRSGNPIYF. CDR3 bases: TGTGCCAGCGGGGCTGAACAGGGGATACGCTCTGGAAACCCCATATATTTT.

The table lists this clonotype with a few counts. The chain joins TRBV28 to TRBJ2-7; D is unclear. The V end lost 6 bases, the J end lost 3 bases, and 9 bases lay between the germline ends. Germline V gives CDR1 MDHEN, CDR2 SYDVKM. This CDR3 contains 12 residues. Here the CDR3 reads CASRQIGYEQYF. CDR3 in DNA: TGTGCCAGCAGGCAGATAGGCTACGAGCAGTACTTC.

This clonotype was found many times. V gene TRBV5-1 combines with J gene TRBJ2-2; the D is unclear. The CDR3 runs 13 residues. The ends were cut back, 4 bases at V and 6 bases at J, with 10 bases in the middle. Germline lookup yields CDR1 SGHRS and CDR2 YFSETQ. CDR3 nucleotides: TGCGCCAGCAGCCGATTCGAATCCGGGGAGCTGTTTTTT. Its translation: CASSRFESGELFF.

This clonotype has ten or more counts. The chain recombines TRBV20-1 with TRBJ2-5, with TRBD2 identical over 7 bases. V gave up 1 base and J gave up 4 bases; unmatched junction bases: 9. CDR3 length: 15 amino acids. Germline CDR1 and CDR2: DFQATT and SNEGSKA (reference sequence). The CDR3 DNA sequence: TGCAGTGCTAGAGTAGGGACTAAGAGCCGAGAGACCCAGTACTTC. Its translation: CSARVGTKSRETQYF.

This clonotype was observed at least ten times. V usage is TRBV7-2 and J usage is TRBJ2-7; TRBD2 matches 14 bases. Germline values: CDR1 SGHTA, CDR2 FQGNSA. Trimming removed 2 bases from V and 1 base from J; junction bases left unmatched: 10. This CDR3 is built from 19 residues. CDR3 region: CASSLRGTGTSGSSYEQYF. The CDR3 bases are TGTGCCAGCAGCTTAAGGGGGACCGGGACTAGCGGGAGTTCCTACGAGCAGTACTTC. The full variable domain, its missing parts supplied by reference TRBV7-2 and TRBJ2-7, is GAGVSQSPSNKVTEKGKDVELRCDPISGHTALYWYRQSLGQGLEFLIYFQGNSAPDKSGLPSDRFSAERTGGSVSTLTIQRTQQEDSAVYLCASSLRGTGTSGSSYEQYFGPGTRLTVT.

This chain joins TRBV10-3 and TRBJ1-1; TRBD1 matches at 7 bases. Trimming at V came to 5 bases and at J to 1 base, leaving 4 bases not matched to a gene. Germline V gene lookup returns CDR1 ENHRY and CDR2 SYGVKD. The CDR3 totals 14 residues. The CDR3 reads CAISQGGANTEAFF. The CDR3 DNA is TGTGCCATCAGTCAGGGGGGAGCGAACACTGAAGCTTTCTTT.

This rearrangement joins TRBV20-1 to TRBJ1-4; no clear D. The CDR3 totals 14 residues. CDR1 DFQATT and CDR2 SNEGSKA come from the germline V gene (reference sequence). V lost 0 bases, J lost 7 bases, and 12 bases lay in between. In DNA form, the CDR3 reads TGCAGTGCTAGAGATACGGGCAGCGGTGAAAAACTGTTTTTT. As protein: CSARDTGSGEKLFF.

This clonotype has ten or more counts. The V and J genes are TRBV6-6 and TRBJ2-7; 12 positions match TRBD1. V shed 6 bases and J 3 bases; nucleotides not matched to a gene: 18. CDR1 is MNHNY and CDR2 is SVGAGI in the germline V gene (reference sequence). The CDR3 length is 19 residues. The DNA of the CDR3 is TGTGCCAGCAGACCGACTCCCGGGACAGGGGGCAGGGGGTTCTACGAGCAGTACTTC. It codes for CASRPTPGTGGRGFYEQYF.

The J gene is TRBJ2-1, the V gene TRBV7-6; 7 bases line up with TRBD1. V gave up 5 bases and J gave up 3 bases; unmatched junction bases: 7. This CDR3 comprises 15 residues. The germline gives CDR1 SGHVS, CDR2 FNYEAQ. CDR3 sequence (DNA): TGTGCCAGCAGCGTCGCTAGGGGGCTCTACAATGAGCAGTTCTTC. Translating it yields CASSVARGLYNEQFF.

The chain couples TRBV24-1 to TRBJ2-1; weak D call: TRBD2 (5 bases). Germline V CDR1 and CDR2: KGHDR, SFDVKD. This CDR3 contains 14 residues. V was clipped by 12 bases and J by 6 bases, with 20 bases between them. The CDR3 reads CAWNLQLDANEQFF. CDR3 sequence (DNA): TGTGCCTGGAACCTCCAACTAGATGCCAATGAGCAGTTCTTC.

This clonotype was detected a few times. The rearrangement joins TRBV9 to TRBJ1-1, with a possible D match to TRBD1 (5 bases). The germline gives CDR1 SGDLS, CDR2 YYNGEE. The CDR3 is made up of 14 amino acids. Trimming stripped 3 bases from V and 0 bases from J, with 9 bases between. The CDR3 here is CASSGGVMNTEAFF. The CDR3 nucleotides read TGTGCCAGCAGCGGAGGGGTCATGAACACTGAAGCTTTCTTT.

There are a few counts of this clonotype. The DNA of the CDR3 is TGTGCCAGCAGCCGCGGGACTAGCTCCTACAATGAGCAGTTCTTC. It encodes CASSRGTSSYNEQFF. This sequence joins TRBV3-1 and TRBJ2-1; 8 bases match TRBD2. In germline, CDR1 is LGHDT, CDR2 YNNKEL (reference sequence). V shed 4 bases and J 0 bases; nucleotides not matched to a gene: 2. The CDR3 has 15 amino acids.